This TCR beta chain is from a study of blood T cell repertoires in COVID-19. Study-level information: Some COVID-19 samples were acute and others convalescent; all came from the United States, Italy and Spain. The analysed material was cDNA or gDNA that came from T cells, B-cell-depleted T cells, or PBMCs.

Trimming left V 0 bases short and J 2 bases short, with 11 bases between. The CDR3 runs 16 residues. How the authors handled the data: From reference gene primer amplification, estimates of nucleated cell counts were derived. Sequenced by immunoSEQ multiplex PCR; TCRdb stores in-frame clones only, minus some. The D gene and trimming were derived from the DNA, and the V and J assignments and clone size from that table. The repertoire holds 85,000 to 120,000 clones, with roughly 80% as singletons. The J gene is TRBJ2-1, the V gene TRBV23-1, with TRBD1 as a possible D gene (6 bases). TRBV23-1 is flagged as an ORF with uncertain function. The sample was peripheral blood. The clonotype comes from a man between 60 and 75 years old with active or convalescent COVID-19. The CDR3 nucleotides are TGCGCCAGCAGTCAATCACAGGGACCTCCCTACAATGAGCAGTTCTTC. Translation: CASSQSQGPPYNEQFF.